Listed below are T cell receptor beta chains from one sample, sequenced in a study of T-cell memory formation after mild COVID-19. MiXCR, applied by TCRdb to the 5' RACE reads, yields one record per CDR3 protein. The sample includes approximately 260,000 distinct CDR3 sequences, 16% seen only once; the top ten take 20% to 25%. Sequencing input: PBMCs or a T cell subset sorted from them (not recorded which). The origin of the receptors is a man aged 18 to 29 who had mild COVID-19 (a few samples of this study predate the infection). Cell type and time point are not known. The CDR3 runs from the conserved cysteine through the conserved F or W. The order of the fields is CDR3 DNA, CDR3 protein, D gene, clone size, J gene, V gene, CDR3 length. A D gene is named only where the DNA matches it firmly. Clone size, where shown, is once, few, many, or a class for clones that have expanded.

TGCAGCGTTCGGGTTGCTGGGGCCAACGTCCTGACTTTC CSVRVAGANVLTF NA few TRBJ2-6 TRBV29-1 13
TGTGCCAGCACCCCCCCAGGTCCCTCTGGAAACACCATATATTTT CASTPPGPSGNTIYF NA many TRBJ1-3 TRBV25-1 15
TGTGCCAGCAGCTTAGTTGGCTCAACCTCGGATACGCAGTATTTT CASSLVGSTSDTQYF NA few TRBJ2-3 TRBV7-9 15
TGTGCCAGCACCACCTCGGGTGCCCAGTACTTC CASTTSGAQYF NA NA TRBJ2-5 TRBV28 11
TGTGCCAGCAGCCCTTACCGGGACACTACTGAAGCTTTCTTT CASSPYRDTTEAFF NA NA TRBJ1-1 TRBV3-1 14
TGTGCCAGCAGTGTCGGCGGGTACGAGCAGTACTTC CASSVGGYEQYF NA NA TRBJ2-7 TRBV6-1 12
TGTGCCACTACGGACAGTTCGGGGGGGATACGCACACCGCAGTATTTT CATTDSSGGIRTPQYF TRBD2 NA TRBJ2-3 TRBV24-1 16
TGTGCCAGCAGCCCCCAGACAGGGGGCGATCTACGCACTGAAGCTTTCTTT CASSPQTGGDLRTEAFF TRBD1 few TRBJ1-1 TRBV7-2 17
TGCGCCAGCAGCCCTCGGGACAGTTGGGATGAGCAGTTCTTC CASSPRDSWDEQFF TRBD1 many TRBJ2-1 TRBV4-3 14
TGTGCCAGCACGAACGGAGGGCTCTACAATGAGCAGTTCTTC CASTNGGLYNEQFF NA few TRBJ2-1 TRBV28 14
TGTGCCAGCAGTAGACTAGCGGGGGGCACAGATACGCAGTATTTT CASSRLAGGTDTQYF TRBD2 many TRBJ2-3 TRBV6-5 15
TGCGCCAGCATGGCTAGCGGTAACACCGGGGAGCTGTTTTTT CASMASGNTGELFF TRBD2 many TRBJ2-2 TRBV5-1 14
TGTGCCAGCAGACCTTACAGGATTTATAATTCACCCCTCCACTTT CASRPYRIYNSPLHF NA few TRBJ1-6 TRBV28 15
TGTGCCAGCCTGGGGGACAGGTACACTGAAGCTTTCTTT CASLGDRYTEAFF TRBD1 NA TRBJ1-1 TRBV12-3/TRBV12-4 13
TGTGCCACCAGCACGGTTGACAAATCGACGGGCAATGAGCAGTTCTTC CATSTVDKSTGNEQFF NA NA TRBJ2-1 TRBV15 16
TGTGCCAGCAGTTCCGGGCTGGGGAAAGCTTTCTTT CASSSGLGKAFF NA NA TRBJ1-1 TRBV12-3/TRBV12-4 12
TGTGCCAGCAGAGGGACAGGGGGGTATCAGCCCCAGCATTTT CASRGTGGYQPQHF TRBD1 once TRBJ1-5 TRBV6-5 14
TGTGCCAGCAGCGCCCTCGGACTAGCGGGGGAAGAGACCCAGTACTTC CASSALGLAGEETQYF TRBD2 NA TRBJ2-5 TRBV7-3 16
TGTGCCAGCAGCGAGGGCTACAGGGGGAATACGCAGTATTTT CASSEGYRGNTQYF TRBD1 NA TRBJ2-3 TRBV9 14
TGCGCCAGCAGCCATACGGACAGGGTCGGGGCCGGGGAGCTGTTTTTT CASSHTDRVGAGELFF TRBD1 NA TRBJ2-2 TRBV5-1 16
TGTGCCAGCAGCTTAGAGGGCGTTCAGCCCCAGCATTTT CASSLEGVQPQHF NA NA TRBJ1-5 TRBV7-6 13
TGTGCCAGCAGCCCGACGCCAGACAGGCTCACTTCACCCCTCCACTTT CASSPTPDRLTSPLHF NA NA TRBJ1-6 TRBV6-6 16
TGTGCCAGCAGTTTAAAAGGACCCCAGCATTTT CASSLKGPQHF NA many TRBJ1-5 TRBV12-3/TRBV12-4 11
TGTGCCAGCAGCTTAGCCCCGGGGCGCCTTAGCACAGATACGCAGTATTTT CASSLAPGRLSTDTQYF NA few TRBJ2-3 TRBV7-6 17